This T cell receptor beta chain originates from a study of blood T cell repertoires in COVID-19. The CDR3 has 16 residues. CDR1 and CDR2 (germline): LGHDT, YNNKEL (reference sequence). V lost 4 bases, J lost 2 bases, and 11 bases stayed unmatched. Original methodology: Nucleated cell counts were estimated from reference gene primer amplification. TCRdb's copy holds only in-frame clones and misses some; the assay was immunoSEQ multiplex PCR. V, J and clone size were drawn from that table, and D and trimming were deduced from the DNA. The table lists some 300,000 clones, about 91% of them singletons. The material sequenced was peripheral blood. V usage is TRBV3-1 (or the pseudogene TRBV3-2) and J usage is TRBJ2-7, with 7 nucleotides matching TRBD1. The TCR sequence derives from a woman aged 25 to 39 who had recovered from COVID-19. The CDR3 DNA reads as TGTGCCAGCAGCCCAGAGGGGGCGCCTCTTCCCTACGAGCAGTACTTC. Protein: CASSPEGAPLPYEQYF.